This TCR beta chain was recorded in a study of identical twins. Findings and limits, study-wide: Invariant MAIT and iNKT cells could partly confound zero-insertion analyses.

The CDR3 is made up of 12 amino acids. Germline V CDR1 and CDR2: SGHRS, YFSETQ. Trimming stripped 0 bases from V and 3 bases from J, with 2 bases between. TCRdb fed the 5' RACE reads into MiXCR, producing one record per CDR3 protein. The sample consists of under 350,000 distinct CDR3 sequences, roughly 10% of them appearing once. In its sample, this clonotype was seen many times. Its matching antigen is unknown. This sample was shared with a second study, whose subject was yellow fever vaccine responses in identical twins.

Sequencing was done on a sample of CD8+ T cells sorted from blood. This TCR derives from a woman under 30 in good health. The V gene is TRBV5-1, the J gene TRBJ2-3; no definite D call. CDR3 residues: CASSLATDTQYF. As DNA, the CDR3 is TGCGCCAGCAGCTTGGCAACAGATACGCAGTATTTT.